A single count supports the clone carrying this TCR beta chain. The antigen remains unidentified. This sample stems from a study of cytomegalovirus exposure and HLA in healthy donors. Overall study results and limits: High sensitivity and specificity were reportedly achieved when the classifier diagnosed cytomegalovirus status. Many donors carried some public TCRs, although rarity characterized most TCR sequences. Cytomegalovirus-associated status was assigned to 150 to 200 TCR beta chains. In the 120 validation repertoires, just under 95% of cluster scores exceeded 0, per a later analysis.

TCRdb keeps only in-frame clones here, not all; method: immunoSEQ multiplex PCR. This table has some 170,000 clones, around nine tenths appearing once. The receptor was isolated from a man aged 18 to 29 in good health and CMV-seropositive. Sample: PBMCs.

The CDR3 coding sequence is TGTGCCAGCAGCTTAGGTGGGGGGGGCCGCTACAATGAGCAGTTCTTC. Its protein product is CASSLGGGGRYNEQFF. This chain uses TRBV7-6 with TRBJ2-1; TRBD2 might be the D (7 bases). V lost 1 base and J lost 3, with 13 bases in between. Germline loops: CDR1 SGHVS, CDR2 FNYEAQ. This CDR3 is 16 amino acids long.